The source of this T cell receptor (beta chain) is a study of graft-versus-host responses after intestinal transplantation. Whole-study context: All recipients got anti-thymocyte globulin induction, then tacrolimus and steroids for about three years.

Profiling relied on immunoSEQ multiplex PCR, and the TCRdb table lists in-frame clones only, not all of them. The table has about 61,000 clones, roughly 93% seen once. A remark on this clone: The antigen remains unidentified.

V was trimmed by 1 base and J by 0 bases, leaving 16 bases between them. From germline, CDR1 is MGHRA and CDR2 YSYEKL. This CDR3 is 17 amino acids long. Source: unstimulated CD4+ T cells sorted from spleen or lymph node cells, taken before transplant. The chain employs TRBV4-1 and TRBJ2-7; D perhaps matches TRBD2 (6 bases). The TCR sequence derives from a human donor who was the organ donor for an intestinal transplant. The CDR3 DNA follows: TGCGCCAGCAGCCAAGGTCTAGGGCGGGGACCCTCCTACGAGCAGTACTTC. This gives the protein CASSQGLGRGPSYEQYF.